Below are 11 T cell receptor beta chains sequenced from a single sample in a study of blood T cell repertoires in COVID-19. TCRdb's copy holds only in-frame clones and misses some; the assay was immunoSEQ multiplex PCR. The repertoire holds tens of thousands of clones, with around four fifths as singletons. Sequencing used peripheral blood. All receptors come from a human donor in a cohort sampled during active COVID-19.

The sample holds a few counts of this clone. This sequence joins TRBV19 and TRBJ1-5; 8 bases align to TRBD1. The V and J ends lost 9 bases and 1 base, in that order; junction bases with no gene match: 11. This CDR3 spans 16 amino acids. CDR1 LNHDA and CDR2 SQIVND come from the germline V gene (reference sequence). CDR3 amino acids: CASLPGQGGSNQPQHF. The CDR3 DNA reads as TGTGCCAGCCTCCCAGGACAGGGTGGCAGCAATCAGCCCCAGCATTTT.

This clone was seen a handful of times. The CDR3 here is CASRTARDSPLHF. The DNA of the CDR3 is TGTGCCAGCAGGACTGCGAGGGATTCACCCCTCCACTTT. The V call is TRBV6-5, the J call TRBJ1-6; the D is unclear. The ends were cut back, 6 bases at V and 8 bases at J, with 11 bases in the middle. This CDR3 has 13 amino acids. CDR1 and CDR2 (germline): MNHEY, SVGAGI.

The sample holds one count of this clone. This chain links TRBV7-2 with TRBJ1-2, with D possibly being TRBD1 (5 bases). V lost 3 bases, J lost 4 bases, and 9 bases lay in between. Germline lookup yields CDR1 SGHTA and CDR2 FQGNSA. CDR3 length equals 13 residues. As DNA, the CDR3 is TGTGCCAGCAGCTTTGACAGCTCCTATGGCTACACCTTC. It specifies CASSFDSSYGYTF.

The CDR3 loop is CASSLTTGGNTIYF. In DNA form, the CDR3 reads TGCGCCAGCAGCCTAACGACAGGGGGAAACACCATATATTTT. The V and J genes are TRBV5-1 and TRBJ1-3; 7 bases match TRBD1. Per germline, CDR1 SGHRS and CDR2 YFSETQ. J lost 4 bases, V lost 4 bases, and 5 bases had no gene match. This CDR3 region has 14 residues.

The chain joins TRBV27 to TRBJ2-1, with D perhaps TRBD2 (5 bases). V shed 4 bases and J shed 7 bases, with 23 bases lying between them. The CDR3 length is 17 residues. Germline CDR1 and CDR2: MNHEY and SMNVEV (reference sequence). The CDR3 protein is CASSSPKQYGGLNEQFF. CDR3 coding DNA: TGTGCCAGCAGTTCCCCTAAACAGTATGGTGGACTTAATGAGCAGTTCTTC.

This chain joins TRBV7-9 and TRBJ2-2, with 8 bases aligning to TRBD1. CDR1 and CDR2 from the germline V gene are SEHNR and FQNEAQ (reference sequence). The V segment lost 5 bases and the J segment 4 bases; nucleotides outside the gene matches: 6. The CDR3 loop spans 15 amino acids. The CDR3 sequence is CASSIGQGPTGELFF. The CDR3 coding sequence is TGTGCCAGCAGCATTGGACAGGGCCCCACCGGGGAGCTGTTTTTT.

As concerns this clone: The junction departs from germline at one end; a sequencing error may be responsible. The CDR3 loop reads CASSLSGQDGEQYF. CDR3 sequence (DNA): TGTGCTAGCAGCTTATCGGGACAGGATGGGGAGCAGTACTTC. The V gene is TRBV7-7, the J gene TRBJ2-7, with TRBD1 matching over 8 bases. Germline loops: CDR1 SSHAT, CDR2 FNYEAQ (reference sequence). The CDR3 runs to 14 residues.

V and J are TRBV5-8 and TRBJ2-7; 7 positions agree with TRBD1. V shed 4 bases, J shed 3 bases, and the junction held 7 bases outside the gene matches. The CDR3 length is 14 residues. CDR1 is SGHTS and CDR2 is YDEGEE in the germline V gene. CDR3 bases: TGTGCCAGCAGCCGACAGGGTTCAATCTACGAGCAGTACTTC. Translated, it gives CASSRQGSIYEQYF.

Regarding this clone: In the same sample, other DNA sequences code for this CDR3. The V call is TRBV7-9, the J call TRBJ1-2, with TRBD1 matching over 7 bases. This CDR3 spans 13 amino acids. Germline V gene data show CDR1 as SEHNR and CDR2 as FQNEAQ (reference sequence). V lost 5 bases and J lost 2; bases outside the gene matches: 2. The CDR3 is CASSRDSNYGYTF. The CDR3 coding sequence is TGTGCCAGCAGCCGGGACAGCAACTATGGCTACACCTTC.

This rearrangement joins TRBV19 to TRBJ1-1, with 10 bases identical to TRBD1. The CDR3 is 13 residues long. Losses at the gene ends were 6 bases for V and 10 bases for J; bases not matched to a gene: 8. Germline V lookup: CDR1 LNHDA, CDR2 SQIVND (reference sequence). CDR3 residues: CASSEGTGERAFF. The DNA for the CDR3 is TGTGCCAGTAGCGAAGGGACAGGGGAACGAGCTTTCTTT.

The V call is TRBV7-2, the J call TRBJ2-5; D ambiguous. CDR3 length: 13 residues. V lost 4 bases and J lost 1, with 7 bases in between. The germline V gene encodes CDR1 SGHTA and CDR2 FQGNSA. CDR3 residues: CASSYGVQETQYF. CDR3 nucleotides: TGTGCCAGCAGCTACGGAGTCCAAGAGACCCAGTACTTC.